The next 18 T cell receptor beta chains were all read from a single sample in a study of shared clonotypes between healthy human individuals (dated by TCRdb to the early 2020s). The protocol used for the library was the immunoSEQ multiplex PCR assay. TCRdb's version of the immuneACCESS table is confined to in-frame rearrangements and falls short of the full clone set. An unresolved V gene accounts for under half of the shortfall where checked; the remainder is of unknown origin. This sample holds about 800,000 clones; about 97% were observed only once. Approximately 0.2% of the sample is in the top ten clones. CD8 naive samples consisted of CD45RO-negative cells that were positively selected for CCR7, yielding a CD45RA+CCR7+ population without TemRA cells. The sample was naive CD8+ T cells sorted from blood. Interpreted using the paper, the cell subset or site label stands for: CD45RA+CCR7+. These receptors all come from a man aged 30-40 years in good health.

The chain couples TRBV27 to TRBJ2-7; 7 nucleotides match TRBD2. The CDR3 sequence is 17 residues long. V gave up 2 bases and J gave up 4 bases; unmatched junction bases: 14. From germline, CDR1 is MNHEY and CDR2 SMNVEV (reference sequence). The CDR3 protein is CASSLEGGSSSVYEQYF. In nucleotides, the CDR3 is TGTGCCAGCAGTTTAGAGGGCGGGAGTTCTTCAGTTTACGAGCAGTACTTC.

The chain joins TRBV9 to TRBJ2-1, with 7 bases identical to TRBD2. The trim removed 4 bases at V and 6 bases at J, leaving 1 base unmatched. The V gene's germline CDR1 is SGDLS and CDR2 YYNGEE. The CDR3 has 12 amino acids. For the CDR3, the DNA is TGTGCCAGCAGCAGGACTAGCAATGAGCAGTTCTTC. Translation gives CASSRTSNEQFF.

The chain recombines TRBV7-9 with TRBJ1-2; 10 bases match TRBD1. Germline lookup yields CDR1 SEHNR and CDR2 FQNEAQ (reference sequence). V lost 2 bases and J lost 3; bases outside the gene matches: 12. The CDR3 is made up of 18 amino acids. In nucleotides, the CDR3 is TGTGCCAGCAGCTTAATCGGGACAGGGGCGATGATGCACTATGGCTACACCTTC. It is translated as CASSLIGTGAMMHYGYTF.

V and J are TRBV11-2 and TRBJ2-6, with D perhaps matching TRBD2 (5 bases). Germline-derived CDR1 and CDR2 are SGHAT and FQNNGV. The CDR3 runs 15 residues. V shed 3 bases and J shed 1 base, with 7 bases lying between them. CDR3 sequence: CASSFTGSGANVLTF. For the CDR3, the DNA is TGTGCCAGCAGCTTCACGGGGTCTGGGGCCAACGTCCTGACTTTC.

CDR3 region: CASSSDRVPYEQYF. The CDR3 DNA reads TGTGCCAGCAGCTCTGACAGGGTCCCCTACGAGCAGTACTTC. This sequence joins TRBV9 and TRBJ2-7; the match to TRBD1 covers 7 bases. The CDR3 has 14 amino acids. Germline assignment: CDR1 SGDLS and CDR2 YYNGEE. The ends lost 4 bases at V and 2 bases at J; junction bases unmatched: 6.

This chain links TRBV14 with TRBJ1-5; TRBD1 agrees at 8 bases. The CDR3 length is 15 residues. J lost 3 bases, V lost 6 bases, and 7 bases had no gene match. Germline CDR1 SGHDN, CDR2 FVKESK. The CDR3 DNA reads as TGTGCCAGCAGACTGGGACAGGTTTACAATCAGCCCCAGCATTTT. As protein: CASRLGQVYNQPQHF.

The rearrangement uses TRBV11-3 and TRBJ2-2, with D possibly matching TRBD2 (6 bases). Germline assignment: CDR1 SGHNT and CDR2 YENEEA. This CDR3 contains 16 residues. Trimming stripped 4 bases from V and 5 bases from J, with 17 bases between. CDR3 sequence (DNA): TGTGCCAGCAGCTCAACCGGAGGGAGTGAGACCGGGGAGCTGTTTTTT. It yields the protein CASSSTGGSETGELFF.

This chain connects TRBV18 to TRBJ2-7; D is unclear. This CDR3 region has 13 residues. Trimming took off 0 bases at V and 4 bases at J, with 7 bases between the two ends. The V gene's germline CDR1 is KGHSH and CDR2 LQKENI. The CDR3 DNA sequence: TGTGCCAGCTCACCACCAGAAGGATACGAGCAGTACTTC. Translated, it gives CASSPPEGYEQYF.

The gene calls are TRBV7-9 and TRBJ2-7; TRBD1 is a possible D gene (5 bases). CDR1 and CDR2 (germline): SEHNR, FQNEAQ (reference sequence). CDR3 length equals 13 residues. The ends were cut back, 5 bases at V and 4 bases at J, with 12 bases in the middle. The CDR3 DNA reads TGTGCCAGCAGCACCTCGGACACTTACGAGCAGTACTTC. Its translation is CASSTSDTYEQYF.

The CDR3 bases are TGTGCCACCAGCACCACCCCCACAGGGTTCCCAGATACGCAGTATTTT. This codes for CATSTTPTGFPDTQYF. The V call is TRBV15, the J call TRBJ2-3, with TRBD1 as a possible D gene (6 bases). The ends were cut back, 4 bases at V and 4 bases at J, with 18 bases in the middle. The CDR3 extends over 16 amino acids. The germline gives CDR1 LNHNV, CDR2 YYDKDF (reference sequence).

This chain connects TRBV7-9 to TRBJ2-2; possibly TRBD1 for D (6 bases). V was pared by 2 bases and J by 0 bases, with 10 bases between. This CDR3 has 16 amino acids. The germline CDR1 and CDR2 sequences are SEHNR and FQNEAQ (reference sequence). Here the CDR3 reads CASSLTGHSNTGELFF. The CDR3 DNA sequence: TGTGCCAGCAGCTTAACGGGACACTCGAACACCGGGGAGCTGTTTTTT.

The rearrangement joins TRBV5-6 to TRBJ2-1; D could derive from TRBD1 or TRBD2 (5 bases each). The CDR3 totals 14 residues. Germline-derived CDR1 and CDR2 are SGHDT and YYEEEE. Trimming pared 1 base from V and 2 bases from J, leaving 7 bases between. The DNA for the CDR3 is TGTGCCAGCAGCTTGACGGGGCCCTACAATGAGCAGTTCTTC. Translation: CASSLTGPYNEQFF.

The CDR3 region has the DNA TGTGCCAGCAGTGAATATCCTTCCGACAGGGCGGTGTCTGGCTACACCTTC. Translating it yields CASSEYPSDRAVSGYTF. The gene calls are TRBV2 and TRBJ1-2, with TRBD1 identical over 7 bases. V was pared by 2 bases and J by 7 bases, with 16 bases of the junction left unmatched. The CDR3 spans 17 residues. Looked up from germline, CDR1 is SNHLY and CDR2 is FYNNEI.

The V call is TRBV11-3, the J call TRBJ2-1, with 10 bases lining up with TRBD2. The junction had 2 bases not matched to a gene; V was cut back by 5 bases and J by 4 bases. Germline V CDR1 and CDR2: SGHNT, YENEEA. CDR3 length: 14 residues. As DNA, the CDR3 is TGTGCCAGCAGCGCGACTAGCGGGTACAATGAGCAGTTCTTC. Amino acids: CASSATSGYNEQFF. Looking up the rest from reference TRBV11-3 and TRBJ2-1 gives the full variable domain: EAGVVQSPRYKIIEKKQPVAFWCNPISGHNTLYWYLQNLGQGPELLIRYENEEAVDDSQLPKDRFSAERLKGVDSTLKIQPAELGDSAVYLCASSATSGYNEQFFGPGTRLTVL.

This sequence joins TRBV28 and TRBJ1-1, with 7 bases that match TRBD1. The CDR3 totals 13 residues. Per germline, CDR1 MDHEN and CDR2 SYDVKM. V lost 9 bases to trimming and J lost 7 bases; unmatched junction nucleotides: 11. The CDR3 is CARQRRGGGEAFF. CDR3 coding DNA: TGTGCCAGGCAGCGGCGAGGGGGCGGTGAAGCTTTCTTT.

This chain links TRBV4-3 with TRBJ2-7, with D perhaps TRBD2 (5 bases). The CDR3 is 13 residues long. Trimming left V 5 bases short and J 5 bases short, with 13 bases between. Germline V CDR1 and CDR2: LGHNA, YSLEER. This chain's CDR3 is CASSTGLEDEQYF. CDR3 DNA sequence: TGCGCCAGCAGCACCGGACTGGAGGACGAGCAGTACTTC.

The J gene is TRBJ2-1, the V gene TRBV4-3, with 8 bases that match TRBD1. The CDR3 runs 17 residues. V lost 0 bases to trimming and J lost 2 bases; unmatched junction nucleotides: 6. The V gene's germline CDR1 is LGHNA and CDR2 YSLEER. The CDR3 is CASSQEIGTGTYNEQFF. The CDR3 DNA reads TGCGCCAGCAGCCAAGAGATAGGGACAGGAACCTACAATGAGCAGTTCTTC.

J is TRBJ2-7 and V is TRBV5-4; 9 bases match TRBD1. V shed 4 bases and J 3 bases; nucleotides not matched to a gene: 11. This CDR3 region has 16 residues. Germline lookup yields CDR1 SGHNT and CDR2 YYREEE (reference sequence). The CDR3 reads CASSQGWTGENYEQYF. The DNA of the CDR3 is TGTGCCAGCAGCCAAGGTTGGACAGGGGAAAACTACGAGCAGTACTTC.